The rows below give T cell receptor beta chains drawn from one sample of a study of shared clonotypes between healthy human individuals. Sequencing was performed with immunoSEQ multiplex PCR; in TCRdb, only in-frame clones are kept and a portion is missing. The sample records around 2,000,000 clones, about 95% being singletons. Sequencing input: naive CD8+ T cells sorted from blood. These TCRs come from a man between 18 and 35 years old in good health. Both conserved end residues are trimmed from each CDR3. The order of the fields is clone size, V gene, CDR3 length, J gene, CDR3 protein. Only part of the rows carry a size: once, few, many, or a class if the clone is expanded.

>once|TRBV4-1|13|TRBJ2-5
ASSQNDKEGETQY
>-|TRBV5-8|13|TRBJ2-1
ASSLELAGAVEQF
>once|TRBV7-9|11|TRBJ2-5
ASEGRGQETQY
>-|TRBV14|13|TRBJ2-1
ASSQETGAYNEQF
>-|TRBV27|11|TRBJ2-6
ASTPGPSHVLT
>-|TRBV6-1|14|TRBJ1-1
ASSELTGGISTEAF
>-|TRBV29-1|15|TRBJ2-3
SVEGRAASASTDTQY
>-|TRBV11-2|13|TRBJ1-3
ASSAQVGSGNTIY
>-|TRBV7-9|10|TRBJ1-2
ASSLRPPGDT
>-|TRBV4-1|12|TRBJ1-1
ASSQDISATEAF
>-|TRBV4-1|14|TRBJ2-1
ASSQDGLVSYNEQF
>-|TRBV5-6|12|TRBJ2-7
ASSLDRSPYEQY
>-|TRBV6-1|14|TRBJ2-1
ASSGIWKSSYNEQF
>-|TRBV29-1|10|TRBJ1-1
SVVSPSTEAF
>-|TRBV10-3|13|TRBJ2-1
AISVGTFSYNEQF
>-|TRBV19|14|TRBJ2-2
ASSISAAGDTGELF